This passage covers 21 T cell receptor beta chains from one sample sequenced in a study of blood T cell repertoires in COVID-19. Method: immunoSEQ multiplex PCR; TCRdb's copy keeps in-frame clones and lacks some. Here the sample spans 55,000 to 85,000 clones, 70% to 85% being singletons. Material for sequencing was peripheral blood. The receptor source for this set is a woman in her 70s with acute or convalescent COVID-19.

The gene calls are TRBV27 and TRBJ2-3; D unresolved. CDR1 and CDR2 from the germline V gene are MNHEY and SMNVEV (reference sequence). The V gene lost 8 bases and the J gene lost 0 bases, with 3 bases spanning the gap. The CDR3 length is 11 residues. CDR3 amino acids: CASHSTDTQYF. The CDR3 DNA reads as TGTGCCAGCCATAGCACAGATACGCAGTATTTT.

This clone was seen a few times. The chain carries TRBV7-8 and TRBJ2-3, with no clear D. CDR1 and CDR2 (germline): SGHVS, FQNEAQ. Trimming took 0 bases from V and 5 from J, leaving 3 bases between them. This CDR3 is 12 amino acids long. This CDR3 reads CASSLARDTQYF. CDR3 DNA: TGTGCCAGCAGCTTAGCGAGAGATACGCAGTATTTT.

The gene calls are TRBV6-5 and TRBJ1-2; unclear D gene. The germline gives CDR1 MNHEY, CDR2 SVGAGI. V was clipped by 10 bases and J by 2 bases, with 14 bases between them. The CDR3 is made up of 13 amino acids. CDR3: CATSNGENYGYTF. CDR3 sequence (DNA): TGTGCCACCTCGAACGGGGAGAACTATGGCTACACCTTC.

V is TRBV7-2 and J is TRBJ1-4; 7 bases map to TRBD1. V lost 5 bases and J lost 7; bases outside the gene matches: 4. CDR1 SGHTA and CDR2 FQGNSA come from the germline V gene. The CDR3 covers 13 residues. The CDR3 nucleotides read TGTGCCAGCAGCACACACAGGGGTGAAAAACTGTTTTTT. Amino acid sequence: CASSTHRGEKLFF.

V gene TRBV30 combines with J gene TRBJ1-1; D uncertain. This CDR3 region has 15 residues. Trimming took 1 base from V and 1 from J, leaving 13 bases between them. Per the germline V gene, CDR1 is GTSNPN and CDR2 is SVGIG (reference sequence). The CDR3 nucleotides are TGTGCCTGGAGTGAGGTCGGCGGGCAGAACACTGAAGCTTTCTTT. Its translation: CAWSEVGGQNTEAFF. The full variable domain, rest sourced from reference TRBV30 and TRBJ1-1, is SQTIHQWPATLVQPVGSPLSLECTVEGTSNPNLYWYRQAAGRGLQLLFYSVGIGQISSEVPQNLSASRPQDRQFILSSKKLLLSDSGFYLCAWSEVGGQNTEAFFGQGTRLTVV.

The J gene is TRBJ1-4, the V gene TRBV9; D gene uncertain. This CDR3 region has 15 residues. CDR1 and CDR2 from the germline V gene are SGDLS and YYNGEE. The V gene lost 0 bases and the J gene lost 4 bases, with 10 bases spanning the gap. CDR3 amino acids: CASSVDSALNEKLFF. The CDR3 coding sequence is TGTGCCAGCAGCGTAGATTCCGCACTTAATGAAAAACTGTTTTTT.

V and J are TRBV28 and TRBJ1-1; no definite D call. The CDR3 runs 14 residues. Trimming removed 6 bases from V and 2 bases from J, with 13 bases in between. The germline gives CDR1 MDHEN, CDR2 SYDVKM. For the CDR3, the DNA is TGTGCCAGCAGAACGGGTTCCGGAAACACTGAAGCTTTCTTT. It codes for CASRTGSGNTEAFF.

This sequence joins TRBV6-5 and TRBJ2-5; no firm D call. This CDR3 is built from 14 residues. CDR1 and CDR2 (germline): MNHEY, SVGAGI. The ends were cut back, 6 bases at V and 1 base at J, with 12 bases in the middle. CDR3 region: CASRMTFAQETQYF. The CDR3 DNA is TGTGCCAGCAGGATGACTTTTGCCCAAGAGACCCAGTACTTC.

The rearrangement uses TRBV28 and TRBJ1-2; TRBD1 aligns across 7 bases. Germline V CDR1 and CDR2: MDHEN, SYDVKM. Trimming removed 2 bases from V and 2 bases from J; junction bases left unmatched: 2. This CDR3 region has 14 residues. In DNA form, the CDR3 reads TGTGCCAGCAGTTTACCGGGACAGAACTATGGCTACACCTTC. This sequence encodes CASSLPGQNYGYTF.

This clone was observed once. The chain is built from TRBV19 and TRBJ1-2; D is undetermined. Trimming took off 7 bases at V and 4 bases at J, with 13 bases between the two ends. The CDR3 contains 13 residues. Germline CDR1 reads LNHDA; CDR2 reads SQIVND (reference sequence). In DNA form, the CDR3 reads TGTGCCAGTACCCGCCAAGGACTCTATGGCTACACCTTC. This gives the protein CASTRQGLYGYTF.

This clone was seen more than once but under ten times. The chain carries TRBV6-5 and TRBJ1-1; no clear D. This CDR3 is built from 11 residues. Germline V lookup: CDR1 MNHEY, CDR2 SVGAGI. With 6 bases removed from V and 11 bases from J, the gap between germline ends came to 13 bases. Written as DNA, the CDR3 is TGTGCCAGCAGGTCGGCCCGGAGCGCTTTCTTT. This codes for CASRSARSAFF.

This chain uses TRBV30 with TRBJ2-2, with a weak D call TRBD1 (6 bases). V lost 4 bases, J lost 2 bases, and 11 bases lay in between. The CDR3 runs to 14 residues. Germline V gene sequence: CDR1 GTSNPN, CDR2 SVGIG (reference sequence). This CDR3 reads CAWIKQGNTGELFF. CDR3 nucleotide sequence: TGTGCCTGGATTAAACAGGGAAACACCGGGGAGCTGTTTTTT.

The rearrangement links TRBV13 to TRBJ1-6, with TRBD1 as a possible D gene (6 bases). The CDR3 consists of 18 residues. Per the germline V gene, CDR1 is PRHDT and CDR2 is FYEKMQ (reference sequence). Between the trimmed V and J ends, which lost 4 bases and 6 bases, there was a span of 22 bases. CDR3 sequence: CASSSTRAQGSGNSPLHF. The DNA of the CDR3 is TGTGCCAGCAGCTCAACCCGAGCACAGGGAAGTGGTAATTCACCCCTCCACTTT.

This clone turned up a few times. V usage is TRBV10-3 and J usage is TRBJ1-4; 10 nucleotides align to TRBD1. CDR1 and CDR2 from the germline V gene are ENHRY and SYGVKD. CDR3 size: 17 residues. Losses at the gene ends were 3 bases for V and 0 bases for J; bases not matched to a gene: 4. CDR3 DNA sequence: TGTGCCATCAGTGACCCAGGACAGGGGGCAACTAATGAAAAACTGTTTTTT. It is translated as CAISDPGQGATNEKLFF.

V and J are TRBV10-1 and TRBJ2-3; D remains ambiguous. V lost 5 bases and J 4 bases, leaving 10 bases between the germline ends. CDR1 and CDR2 (germline): WNHNN, SYGVQD (reference sequence). This CDR3 region has 13 residues. CDR3 DNA sequence: TGCGCCAGCAGTTTGAGGATCGCAGATACGCAGTATTTT. Protein: CASSLRIADTQYF.

CDR3 sequence (DNA): TGTGCCAGCAGTTCGGGACAGGGGTATATGGCCGGGGAGCTGTTTTTT. This codes for CASSSGQGYMAGELFF. The V and J genes are TRBV6-5 and TRBJ2-2, with 10 nucleotides matching TRBD1. The CDR3 contains 16 residues. In germline, CDR1 is MNHEY, CDR2 SVGAGI. The V gene end was trimmed by 4 bases and the J gene end by 6 bases; junction bases not matched to a gene: 8.

The V call is TRBV30, the J call TRBJ1-2; no firm D call. Germline CDR1 is GTSNPN and CDR2 is SVGIG (reference sequence). The ends were cut back, 0 bases at V and 10 bases at J, with 9 bases in the middle. The CDR3 runs 11 residues. The CDR3 region has the DNA TGTGCCTGGAGTGTTGGAGGGTTCTACACCTTC. Amino acids: CAWSVGGFYTF.

Here the CDR3 DNA reads TGTGCCAGCAGCTTTGACAGGGAAAGTATTGGAAACACCATATATTTT. Protein: CASSFDRESIGNTIYF. The chain couples TRBV13 to TRBJ1-3; the match to TRBD1 covers 7 bases. The trim removed 3 bases at V and 3 bases at J, leaving 8 bases unmatched. The CDR3 sequence is 16 residues long. The V gene's germline CDR1 is PRHDT and CDR2 FYEKMQ (reference sequence).

The V and J genes are TRBV29-1 and TRBJ1-2; 8 bases match TRBD1. Germline V gene lookup returns CDR1 SQVTM and CDR2 ANQGSEA. J gave up 2 bases and V 4 bases, and 9 bases lay outside the gene matches. The length of the CDR3 is 15 residues. This chain's CDR3 is CSVGAGGSVNYGYTF. Here the CDR3 DNA reads TGCAGCGTTGGGGCAGGGGGCTCTGTAAACTATGGCTACACCTTC.

The chain carries TRBV25-1 and TRBJ1-2; D perhaps matches TRBD1 (6 bases). CDR3 length equals 13 residues. From germline, CDR1 is MGHDK and CDR2 SYGVNS. Trimming took 6 bases from V and 0 from J, leaving 8 bases between them. The DNA of the CDR3 is TGTGCCAGCAGACAGGGAGCTAACTATGGCTACACCTTC. It yields the protein CASRQGANYGYTF.

This clone was detected once. The chain has TRBV27 and TRBJ2-1, with D perhaps matching TRBD1 (5 bases). The CDR3 spans 13 residues. Trimming left V 6 bases short and J 10 bases short, with 16 bases between. The germline gives CDR1 MNHEY, CDR2 SMNVEV (reference sequence). CDR3 residues: CASSLGSSGEQFF. Written as DNA, the CDR3 is TGTGCCAGCAGCTTAGGGTCGTCAGGGGAGCAGTTCTTC.